A selection of T cell receptor beta chains follows, all from one sample in a study of T cell responses to AZD1222 COVID-19 vaccine. The table came from immunoSEQ multiplex PCR; TCRdb's copy has only in-frame clones and leaves some out. The table records under 150,000 clones, 85% to 90% of them present only once. The material sequenced was peripheral blood, taken 28 days after the second AZD1222 dose. Source of these receptors: an adult who received the AZD1222 COVID-19 vaccine. Each CDR3 is given without its conserved first and last residue. Clone size is stated in some rows and not others, as once, few, many or a class when expanded.

V gene: TRBV12-3/TRBV12-4
J gene: TRBJ1-1
clone size: .
CDR3 protein: ASSPLRTEAF

V gene: TRBV18
J gene: TRBJ2-3
clone size: few
CDR3 protein: ASSPTSDTQY

V gene: TRBV2
J gene: TRBJ1-2
clone size: .
CDR3 protein: ASRSDGHGYT

V gene: TRBV5-4
J gene: TRBJ1-1
clone size: few
CDR3 protein: ASSLVYRENTEAF

V gene: TRBV11-1
J gene: TRBJ2-7
clone size: .
CDR3 protein: ASSTTTYEQY

V gene: TRBV15
J gene: TRBJ1-2
clone size: .
CDR3 protein: ATSRGRGDGYT

V gene: TRBV19
J gene: TRBJ1-2
clone size: .
CDR3 protein: ASTGNWGGHYGYT

V gene: TRBV5-6
J gene: TRBJ2-1
clone size: once
CDR3 protein: ASSLGGVLHNEQF

V gene: TRBV5-6
J gene: TRBJ2-1
clone size: .
CDR3 protein: ASSRVSYNEQF

V gene: TRBV5-3
J gene: TRBJ1-2
clone size: .
CDR3 protein: ARSLTQENYGYT

V gene: TRBV11-2
J gene: TRBJ2-7
clone size: .
CDR3 protein: ASSLLGGTYEQY

V gene: TRBV11-3
J gene: TRBJ2-1
clone size: .
CDR3 protein: ASSAQYGAHEQF

V gene: TRBV6-5
J gene: TRBJ1-3
clone size: .
CDR3 protein: ASRIFSGNTIY

V gene: TRBV19
J gene: TRBJ1-5
clone size: .
CDR3 protein: ASTLGGQNNQPQH

V gene: TRBV7-3
J gene: TRBJ1-2
clone size: .
CDR3 protein: ASSLMRQGNYGYT

V gene: TRBV19
J gene: TRBJ2-7
clone size: .
CDR3 protein: ASSIDRPGKYEQY

V gene: TRBV15
J gene: TRBJ2-3
clone size: once
CDR3 protein: ATEGGTSTDTQY

V gene: TRBV7-8
J gene: TRBJ1-3
clone size: once
CDR3 protein: ASSGRVPGNTIY

V gene: TRBV28
J gene: TRBJ1-2
clone size: .
CDR3 protein: ASSPAGGGYT

V gene: TRBV7-8
J gene: TRBJ1-2
clone size: once
CDR3 protein: ASSLVVAGEGYT

V gene: TRBV12-3/TRBV12-4
J gene: TRBJ1-1
clone size: once
CDR3 protein: ASSRQMNTEAF

V gene: TRBV5-1
J gene: TRBJ1-5
clone size: once
CDR3 protein: ASSLVGGSDQPQH

V gene: TRBV9
J gene: TRBJ1-3
clone size: .
CDR3 protein: ASSVGEGSGNTIY

V gene: TRBV6-5
J gene: TRBJ1-1
clone size: .
CDR3 protein: ASMINTEAF

V gene: TRBV6-1
J gene: TRBJ2-1
clone size: .
CDR3 protein: ASSEGLAVYNEQF

V gene: TRBV5-1
J gene: TRBJ1-2
clone size: .
CDR3 protein: ASSSAGTDYYGYT

V gene: TRBV5-4
J gene: TRBJ2-7
clone size: .
CDR3 protein: ASSLRPGAREQY